This is a list of T cell receptor beta chains from one sample in a study of tumor-infiltrating lymphocytes in primary liver carcinoma. One entry per CDR3 protein, called by TCRdb with MiXCR from the multiplex PCR reads. The table lists about 180,000 distinct CDR3 sequences, about 60% of them singletons. Source material: peripheral blood. All receptors come from a man between 40 and 49 years old with primary liver carcinoma and hepatitis B virus infection. CDR3s include the opening cysteine and the closing phenylalanine or tryptophan. Fields, in order: D gene, clone size, J gene, CDR3 length, V gene, CDR3 DNA, CDR3 protein. D genes are given only for firm matches. Clone size, where shown, is once, few, many, or a class for clones that have expanded.

>-|-|TRBJ2-3|20|TRBV11-2
TGTGCCAGCAGCTTAGGAGGAAAGTCCGCATGTGATAAAGGGACAGATACGCAGTATTTT
CASSLGGKSACDKGTDTQYF
>TRBD1|-|TRBJ1-5|15|TRBV4-1
TGCGCCAGCAGCCAGACGGACAGGGCACCCTCGCCCCAGCATTTT
CASSQTDRAPSPQHF
>TRBD2|-|TRBJ2-1|16|TRBV28
TGTGCCAGCAGCCCTTCCGGGACTAGCGGGTACAATGAGCAGTTCTTC
CASSPSGTSGYNEQFF
>-|few|TRBJ1-2|14|TRBV29-1
TGCAGCGTCCTTCGACGCCCAGCTAACTATGGCTACACCTTC
CSVLRRPANYGYTF
>TRBD2|many|TRBJ2-1|15|TRBV7-8
TGTGCCAGCAGCCAAGCGGGAAGCTCCTACAATGAGCAGTTCTTC
CASSQAGSSYNEQFF
>-|many|TRBJ2-2|14|TRBV11-2
TGTGCCAGCAGCTTCTCGCAGATGAGCGGGGAGCTGTTTTTT
CASSFSQMSGELFF
>-|few|TRBJ2-1|12|TRBV12-3/TRBV12-4
TGTGCCAGCAGTGCGGGCCGAAATGAGCAGTTCTTC
CASSAGRNEQFF
>-|-|TRBJ2-2|13|TRBV6-5
TGTGCCAACAGTTACCAGGACACCGGGGAGCTGTTTTTT
CANSYQDTGELFF
>TRBD2|few|TRBJ2-2|18|TRBV29-1
TGCAGCGTTGGTGGGGGGCTAGCGGGAGAATTGTACACCGGGGAGCTGTTTTTT
CSVGGGLAGELYTGELFF
>-|-|TRBJ2-1|12|TRBV12-3/TRBV12-4
TGTGCCAGCAGGAGGGTCTGCAATGAGCAGTTCTTC
CASRRVCNEQFF
>-|once|TRBJ2-1|14|TRBV7-9
TGTGCCAGCAGCCCTACTCGACAGTACAATGAGCAGTTCTTC
CASSPTRQYNEQFF
>TRBD2|-|TRBJ2-3|16|TRBV28
TGTGCCAGCAGTACACGACTAGCGGGAGTGGCAGATACGCAGTATTTT
CASSTRLAGVADTQYF
>TRBD2|-|TRBJ2-1|12|TRBV29-1
TGTGGCGTTGTTCTAGCGGCTGTGCAGCAGTTCTTC
CGVVLAAVQQFF